Listed below are T cell receptor beta chains from one sample, sequenced in a study of T cell responses to AZD1222 COVID-19 vaccine. TCRdb's table, derived via immunoSEQ multiplex PCR, lists solely in-frame clones and lacks some. Among fewer than 150,000 clones listed, roughly nine tenths were seen once. The sample in question was peripheral blood, obtained 28 days after the second AZD1222 dose. The receptors come from an adult who received the AZD1222 COVID-19 vaccine. Each CDR3 is given without its conserved first and last residue. Rows give clone size only sometimes, using once, few, many, or a class for an expanded clone.

>TRBV4-1|14|-
ASSQARRRGHTEAF
>TRBV19|13|-
ASSIGGERAYEQY
>TRBV3-1/TRBV3-2|12|once
ASSQRTGADTQY
>TRBV6-2/TRBV6-3|10|-
ASSTVNTEAF
>TRBV9|14|-
ASSTRPGPQIGEQF
>TRBV4-1|13|once
ASSQAKGGDQPQH
>TRBV14|15|-
ASSQVLSGQGDYEQY
>TRBV7-8|13|-
ASSFRDRGTGELF
>TRBV18|12|-
ASSLRQANQPQH
>TRBV24-1|12|-
ATSDAGGRDTQY
>TRBV7-6|13|-
ASSWASGSLSEQF
>TRBV27|9|-
ASRVGTEAF
>TRBV24-1|15|once
ATSDFKGRGSVNEQF
>TRBV7-3|12|-
ASSLGGGARGYT
>TRBV11-2|13|-
ASSSHRGAFSGYT
>TRBV5-1|12|-
ASSDTGGTTEAF
>TRBV6-5|11|-
ASSPFDNEKLF
>TRBV7-9|12|-
ASGNGVGVETQY
>TRBV2|14|-
ASRRLGGSPNEKLF
>TRBV5-1|14|once
ASSPLGPGVGETQY
>TRBV3-1/TRBV3-2|13|-
ANQEFDSFGNTIY
>TRBV18|14|-
ASSALTGRVGTEAF